The 13 T cell receptor beta chains given below trace back to one sample, sequenced in a study of T cell responses to AZD1222 COVID-19 vaccine (dated by TCRdb to the early 2020s). The library came from the immunoSEQ multiplex PCR assay. TCRdb's version of the immuneACCESS table is confined to in-frame rearrangements and falls short of the full clone set. An unresolved V gene accounts for under half of the shortfall where checked; the remainder is of unknown origin. This sample gives about 110,000 clones in total; nearly 90% of them show up just once. Under 3% of the sample belongs to the ten largest clones. In light of the paper, this sample's time point label describes: about 28 days (+/-7) after the second vaccine dose. This material consisted of peripheral blood, taken 28 days after the second AZD1222 dose. The receptors here all came from an adult who received the AZD1222 COVID-19 vaccine.

The J gene is TRBJ1-2, the V gene TRBV4-1, with D possibly matching TRBD1 (5 bases). CDR1 and CDR2 from the germline V gene are MGHRA and YSYEKL. V lost 4 bases and J 3 bases, leaving 21 bases between the germline ends. The CDR3 extends over 17 amino acids. The DNA of the CDR3 is TGCGCCAGCAGCCCAATGACGGCAGGGAGCATCTACTATGGCTACACCTTC. Protein product: CASSPMTAGSIYYGYTF.

The genes are TRBV30 and TRBJ1-3; D is uncertain. V was pared by 5 bases and J by 0 bases, with 20 bases between. Germline V gene sequence: CDR1 GTSNPN, CDR2 SVGIG (reference sequence). CDR3 length: 17 amino acids. CDR3 residues: CAWVRLPLASSGNTIYF. CDR3 coding DNA: TGTGCCTGGGTCCGGCTCCCCCTAGCGAGCTCTGGAAACACCATATATTTT.

The chain employs TRBV11-2 and TRBJ2-7; 7 bases match TRBD2. Germline-derived CDR1 and CDR2 are SGHAT and FQNNGV. The V segment lost 5 bases and the J segment 2 bases; nucleotides outside the gene matches: 9. The CDR3 has 15 amino acids. The CDR3 nucleotides read TGTGCCAGCAGCGTTACTAGCGCCGGTACCTACGAGCAGTACTTC. Amino acids: CASSVTSAGTYEQYF.

The rearrangement links TRBV6-2 or TRBV6-3 to TRBJ2-6; D might be TRBD1 (5 bases). Deletions cut 4 bases from V and 4 bases from J, with 11 bases between. CDR1 is MNHEY, CDR2 SVGEGT, per germline. The CDR3 totals 15 residues. CDR3 sequence reads: CASSSSGSGANVLTF. DNA of the CDR3: TGTGCCAGCAGTTCCTCAGGGTCGGGGGCCAACGTCCTGACTTTC.

The V call is TRBV6-6, the J call TRBJ1-5; D possibly corresponds to TRBD1 (5 bases). Germline V gene lookup returns CDR1 MNHNY and CDR2 SVGAGI (reference sequence). V gave up 4 bases and J gave up 7 bases, with 17 bases separating them. The CDR3 runs 15 residues. This chain's CDR3 is CASSSPGSSRQPQHF. The DNA of the CDR3 is TGTGCCAGCAGTTCCCCAGGGTCGAGCCGACAGCCCCAGCATTTT.

The V call is TRBV18, the J call TRBJ1-4; TRBD1 matches at 9 bases. V dropped 8 bases and J dropped 7; count of bases not matched to a gene: 5. Germline V lookup: CDR1 KGHSH, CDR2 LQKENI. The length of the CDR3 is 13 residues. CDR3 protein: CASLVDRGEKLFF. The CDR3 coding sequence is TGTGCCAGCCTAGTGGACAGGGGTGAAAAACTGTTTTTT. Looking up the rest from reference TRBV18 and TRBJ1-4 gives the full variable domain: NAGVMQNPRHLVRRRGQEARLRCSPMKGHSHVYWYRQLPEEGLKFMVYLQKENIIDESGMPKERFSAEFPKEGPSILRIQQVVRGDSAAYFCASLVDRGEKLFFGSGTQLSVL.

The V and J genes are TRBV15 and TRBJ2-5, with 7 bases fitting TRBD1. The V gene end was trimmed by 3 bases and the J gene end by 2 bases; junction bases not matched to a gene: 9. The CDR3 has 16 amino acids. Looked up from germline, CDR1 is LNHNV and CDR2 is YYDKDF (reference sequence). For the CDR3, the DNA is TGTGCCACCAGCAGGGCTCTACCGGGACAGCAAGAGACCCAGTACTTC. It yields the protein CATSRALPGQQETQYF.

The chain employs TRBV4-1 and TRBJ2-3; maybe TRBD1 (6 bases). The germline gives CDR1 MGHRA, CDR2 YSYEKL. The germline V and J ends were trimmed by 8 bases and 0 bases, with 12 bases remaining between them. The CDR3 sequence is 14 residues long. The CDR3 reads CASVGQTSTDTQYF. CDR3 in DNA: TGCGCCAGCGTCGGACAGACTAGCACAGATACGCAGTATTTT.

The J gene is TRBJ2-3, the V gene TRBV18; perhaps TRBD2 as D (5 bases). This CDR3 spans 16 amino acids. V lost 3 bases, J lost 1 base, and 14 bases lay in between. Germline V gene sequence: CDR1 KGHSH, CDR2 LQKENI. CDR3 protein: CASSPRVGGGTDTQYF. In DNA form, the CDR3 reads TGTGCCAGCTCACCGAGGGTGGGCGGAGGCACAGATACGCAGTATTTT.

The chain carries TRBV11-1 and TRBJ2-7; 10 bases are a match to TRBD2. Trimming took 5 bases from V and 3 from J; bases not matched to a gene: 10. The length of the CDR3 is 16 residues. CDR1 SGHAT and CDR2 FQDESV come from the germline V gene (reference sequence). The CDR3: CASSPEGASGSYEQYF. The CDR3 bases are TGTGCCAGCAGCCCTGAGGGGGCTAGCGGGAGCTACGAGCAGTACTTC. Complete variable domain (other parts from reference TRBV11-1 and TRBJ2-7): EAEVAQSPRYKITEKSQAVAFWCDPISGHATLYWYRQILGQGPELLVQFQDESVVDDSQLPKDRFSAERLKGVDSTLKIQPAELGDSAMYLCASSPEGASGSYEQYFGPGTRLTVT.

The rearrangement joins TRBV27 to TRBJ1-3, with D uncertain. The CDR3 loop spans 16 amino acids. CDR1 and CDR2 (germline): MNHEY, SMNVEV (reference sequence). Trimming left V 0 bases short and J 1 base short, with 10 bases between. CDR3 in DNA: TGTGCCAGCAGTTTATCGAAAACCGGGTCTGGAAACACCATATATTTT. Translating gives CASSLSKTGSGNTIYF.

CDR3 loop: CASSLGLAGAEQFF. The CDR3 bases are TGCGCCAGCAGCTTGGGACTAGCGGGAGCCGAGCAGTTCTTC. The chain uses TRBV5-1 and TRBJ2-1, with TRBD2 matching over 12 bases. CDR3 length equals 14 residues. Germline CDR1 is SGHRS and CDR2 is YFSETQ. V lost 0 bases, J lost 10 bases, and 2 bases stayed unmatched.

The rearrangement joins TRBV5-4 to TRBJ2-7, with 10 bases that match TRBD1. V lost 4 bases and J lost 4; bases outside the gene matches: 11. This CDR3 contains 16 residues. CDR1 and CDR2 from the germline V gene are SGHNT and YYREEE (reference sequence). The DNA for the CDR3 is TGTGCCAGCAGCCCGGCTCTCGGGACAGGGGTGTACGAGCAGTACTTC. This sequence encodes CASSPALGTGVYEQYF.